The present T cell receptor beta chain was sequenced within a study of blood T cell repertoires in COVID-19. On the study more broadly: There were acute and convalescent COVID-19 samples, and they came from the United States, Italy and Spain. Sample material is recorded as cDNA or gDNA derived from T cells, B-cell-depleted T cells, or PBMCs.

In the authors' methods: Amplification from reference gene primers served as the basis for estimated nucleated cell counts. Clones were read by immunoSEQ multiplex PCR, and TCRdb kept only the in-frame ones, dropping some. V and J calls and clone size are as listed in that table; D and trimming were resolved from the DNA. This table has 160,000 or so clones, 75% to 90% appearing once. Per the germline V gene, CDR1 is MDHEN and CDR2 is SYDVKM. V lost 5 bases to trimming and J lost 0 bases, with 14 bases between them. This CDR3 contains 17 residues. The chain has TRBV28 and TRBJ1-6; D not resolved. The sequence came from a man in his 60s with acute or convalescent COVID-19. The source material was peripheral blood. CDR3 sequence: CASSTIRISSYNSPLHF. In DNA, the CDR3 is TGTGCCAGCAGTACGATCCGCATTAGCTCCTATAATTCACCCCTCCACTTT.